This T cell receptor (beta chain) was recorded in a study of blood T cell repertoires in COVID-19. Study-wide background: Acute and convalescent COVID-19 specimens originated in the United States, Italy and Spain.

This CDR3 contains 13 residues. The V segment lost 2 bases and the J segment 6 bases; nucleotides outside the gene matches: 4. Original handling: Cell counts per sample came from amplifying reference gene primers. Repertoires were generated with immunoSEQ multiplex PCR, while TCRdb's copy carries only in-frame clones and drops some. V, J and clone size are those of that table, while D and trimming were read from the DNA. The sample has 250,000 to 300,000 clones, more than 65% seen once. The chain has TRBV12-3 or TRBV12-4 and TRBJ2-7, with 7 bases lining up with TRBD2. This receptor was obtained from a woman under 30 with acute or convalescent COVID-19. The sequencing input was peripheral blood. CDR3 nucleotides: TGTGCCAGCAGTTTATCGGCTAGCGGCGAGCAGTACTTC. It encodes CASSLSASGEQYF.